Given below is one T cell receptor (beta chain) in context. Authors' methods: Amplified reference gene primers provided the basis for estimating nucleated cell counts. Produced via immunoSEQ multiplex PCR; TCRdb's table is partial and in-frame only. V and J calls and clone size are those listed in that table; D and trimming were worked out from the DNA. This sample carries hundreds of thousands of clones, approximately 91% of them seen once, and the ten largest clones take around 6%. This sample was included in a study of blood T cell repertoires in COVID-19. Across the study: Italy, Spain and the United States were the sources of the convalescent and acute COVID-19 samples. Sample material is recorded as cDNA or gDNA derived from T cells, B-cell-depleted T cells, or PBMCs.

This CDR3 comprises 14 residues. Germline V gene sequence: CDR1 LNHDA, CDR2 SQIVND (reference sequence). Unmatched junction bases numbered 7, after V lost 4 bases and J lost 8 bases. The chain joins TRBV19 to TRBJ2-4; TRBD1 agrees at 8 bases. Sequenced material: peripheral blood. This clonotype originated in a man aged 60 to 75 who had recovered from COVID-19. The CDR3 region has the DNA TGTGCCAGTAGTACTCTCAGGGGGCGAGACATTCAGTACTTC. Translating gives CASSTLRGRDIQYF.